This T cell receptor (beta chain) comes out of a study of T cell responses to AZD1222 COVID-19 vaccine (dated by TCRdb to about 2021). Concerning the study at large: AZD1222 recipients given second doses at about 4 weeks or at about 12 weeks were pooled, since spike-specific TCR depth and breadth were not found to differ between the two schedules. A total of around 240 trial participants underwent TCR sequencing, of whom under 220 had received two doses of AZD1222 and about 25 had received two doses of the MenACWY control vaccine. Enrollment into the trials was organized by age into subgroups of 18-55, 56-69 and 70-plus years, and those subgroups contained approximately 150, 30 and 60 TCR-sequenced participants, respectively. Broad study findings and their caveats: Epitopes outside the regions mutated in the B.1.351 and B.1.1.7 variants were reportedly recognized by nearly half of the unique spike-specific TCRs. In the small 56-69-year group, the increase in depth fell short of significance, most likely because of low power. Conclusions about previously exposed vaccinees were limited because only six AZD1222 recipients were SARS-CoV-2 seropositive at baseline. The whole spike protein was spanned by vaccine-associated CD4 TCRs, and dominant responses were seen in regions 160-218 and 743-854. Participants were mostly white British and included more females than males, and it was suggested by the authors that clonal diversity may have been underestimated. Spike-specific TCR breadth and depth rose significantly after two AZD1222 doses compared with day 0 and with MenACWY recipients. No day 14 peak-response samples were available, so repertoires were characterized only after the peak T cell response.

Per the germline V gene, SNHLY is the CDR1 and FYNNEI is the CDR2. Trimming takes 2 bases from V and 9 bases from J, and the germline ends sit 23 bases apart. From the cysteine up to the phenylalanine, the CDR3 has a length of 17 residues. Only the CDR3 DNA stays, 51 bases, in frame from base 1. The CDR3 regions of human TCRbeta chains were analyzed by immunosequencing. Per the source publication's procedure: TCRs in the repertoires were matched against a reference library of SARS-CoV-2-specific TCRs that had been generated with the MIRA antigen-specificity platform. Breadth was defined as the fraction of unique TCRs that were SARS-CoV-2-associated, and depth was defined as the fraction of total T cells that were SARS-CoV-2-associated. Each spike-specific TCR was assigned to its reactive spike region and to a CD4 or CD8 class using the MIRA data. Log10-transformed breadth and depth values were compared by one-way ANOVA with Sidak's multiple comparisons tests. In TCRdb, the immuneACCESS table is reduced to in-frame sequences with V and J assigned. These tables do not hold every clone; where another copy was compared, an unresolved V gene accounts for under half, and the others remain unexplained. The DNA gave D and trimming, while V, J and clone size come from that table. The sample has 140,000 to 150,000 clones on record, roughly 91% of them singletons. Of the sample, approximately 2% is held by the ten largest clones.

According to the study, the label for this sample's time point signals: baseline before first vaccination. Vaccinee samples were obtained from the UK trials COV001 and COV002, which included a single-blind randomized controlled phase 2/3 trial of AZD1222 (ChAdOx1 nCoV-19) in healthy adults. For TCRbeta chain sequencing, PBMC samples from trial participants were taken at day 0 and at day 28 after the second dose. About this clone itself: No antigen is known for it. No qualities accompany the bases; no much larger clone lies one base away.

The clonotype originates from an adult in good health. The rearranged segments are TRBV2 and TRBJ2-1; the D segment is perhaps TRBD1 or TRBD2, each sharing 6 matched bases. Sequencing used peripheral blood, obtained on day 0 of AZD1222 vaccination. In nucleotides, the sequence is TGTGCCAGCAGTGAATTAGGGGGGACTCCCAGGGCTAGTGAGCAGTTCTTC. This sequence encodes CASSELGGTPRASEQFF.